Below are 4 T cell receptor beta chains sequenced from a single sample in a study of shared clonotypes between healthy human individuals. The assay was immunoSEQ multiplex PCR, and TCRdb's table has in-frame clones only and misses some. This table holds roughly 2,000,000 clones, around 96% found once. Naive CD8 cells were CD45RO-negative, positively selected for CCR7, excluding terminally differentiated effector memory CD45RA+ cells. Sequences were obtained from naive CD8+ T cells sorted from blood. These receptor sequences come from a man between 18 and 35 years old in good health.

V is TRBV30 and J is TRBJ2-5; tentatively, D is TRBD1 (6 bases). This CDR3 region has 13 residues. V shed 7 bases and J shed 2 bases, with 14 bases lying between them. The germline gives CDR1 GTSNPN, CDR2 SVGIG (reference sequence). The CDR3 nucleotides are TGTGCCTCTTCCGGGACACAACAAGAGACCCAGTACTTC. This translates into CASSGTQQETQYF.

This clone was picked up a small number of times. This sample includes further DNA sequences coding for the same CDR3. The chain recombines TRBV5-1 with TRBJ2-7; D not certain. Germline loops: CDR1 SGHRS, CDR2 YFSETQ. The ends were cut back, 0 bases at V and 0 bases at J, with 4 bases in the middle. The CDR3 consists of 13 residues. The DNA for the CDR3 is TGCGCCAGCAGCTTGGAGAGCTCCTACGAGCAGTACTTC. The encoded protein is CASSLESSYEQYF. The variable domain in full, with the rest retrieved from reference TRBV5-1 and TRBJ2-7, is KAGVTQTPRYLIKTRGQQVTLSCSPISGHRSVSWYQQTPGQGLQFLFEYFSETQRNKGNFPGRFSGRQFSNSRSEMNVSTLELGDSALYLCASSLESSYEQYFGPGTRLTVT.

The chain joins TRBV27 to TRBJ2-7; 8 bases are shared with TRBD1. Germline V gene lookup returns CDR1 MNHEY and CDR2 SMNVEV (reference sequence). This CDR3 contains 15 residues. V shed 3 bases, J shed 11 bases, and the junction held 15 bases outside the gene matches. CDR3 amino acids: CASSLRGGTGREEYF. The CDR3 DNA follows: TGTGCCAGCAGTTTGAGGGGCGGGACAGGCAGAGAGGAGTACTTC.

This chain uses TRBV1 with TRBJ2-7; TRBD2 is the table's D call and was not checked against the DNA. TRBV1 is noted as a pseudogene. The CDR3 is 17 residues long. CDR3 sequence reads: CTVPRAGTYPRSYEQYF. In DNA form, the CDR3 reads TGCACCGTACCACGGGCGGGAACATACCCCCGCTCCTACGAGCAGTACTTC.